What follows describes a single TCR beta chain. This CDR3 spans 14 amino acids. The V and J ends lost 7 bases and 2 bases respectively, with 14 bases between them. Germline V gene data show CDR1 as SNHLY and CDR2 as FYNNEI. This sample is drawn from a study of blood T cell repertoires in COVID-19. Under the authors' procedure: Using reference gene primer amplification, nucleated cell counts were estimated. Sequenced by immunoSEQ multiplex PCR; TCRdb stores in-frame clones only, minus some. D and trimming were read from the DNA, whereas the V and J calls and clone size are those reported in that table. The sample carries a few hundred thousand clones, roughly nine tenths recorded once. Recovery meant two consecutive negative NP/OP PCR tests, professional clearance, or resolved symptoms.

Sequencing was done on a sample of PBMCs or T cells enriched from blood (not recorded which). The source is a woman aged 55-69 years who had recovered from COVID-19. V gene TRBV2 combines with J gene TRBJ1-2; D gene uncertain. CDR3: CASTPGWANYGYTF. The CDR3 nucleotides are TGTGCCAGCACTCCCGGTTGGGCCAACTATGGCTACACCTTC.